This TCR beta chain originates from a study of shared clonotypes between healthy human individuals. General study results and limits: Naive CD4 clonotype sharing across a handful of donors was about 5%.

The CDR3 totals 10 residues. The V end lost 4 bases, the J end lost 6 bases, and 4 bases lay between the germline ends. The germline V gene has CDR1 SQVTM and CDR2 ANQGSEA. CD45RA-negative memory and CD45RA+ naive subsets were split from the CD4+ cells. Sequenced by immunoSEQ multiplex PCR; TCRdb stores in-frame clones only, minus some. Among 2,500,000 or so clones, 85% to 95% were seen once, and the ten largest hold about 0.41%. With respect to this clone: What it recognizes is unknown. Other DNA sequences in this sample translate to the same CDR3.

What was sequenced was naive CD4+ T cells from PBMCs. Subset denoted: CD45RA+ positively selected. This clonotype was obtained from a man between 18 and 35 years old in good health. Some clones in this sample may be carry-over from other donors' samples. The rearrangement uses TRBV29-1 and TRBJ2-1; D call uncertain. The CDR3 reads CSVGSNEQFF. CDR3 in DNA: TGCAGCGTTGGAAGCAATGAGCAGTTCTTC.